The 13 T cell receptor beta chains below were found in one sample sequenced in a study of T cell responses to AZD1222 COVID-19 vaccine. Generated by immunoSEQ multiplex PCR, the TCRdb table keeps only in-frame clones and is missing some. The sample includes 120,000 or so clones, around 92% of them seen just once. Sample: peripheral blood, taken on day 0 of AZD1222 vaccination. The receptor set was obtained from an adult in good health.

The chain uses TRBV16 and TRBJ2-2; D may correspond to TRBD1 or TRBD2 (5 bases each). V was cut by 0 bases and J by 8 bases, with 16 bases left in between. CDR3 length: 16 residues. The V gene's germline CDR1 is KGHSY and CDR2 FQNENV. The CDR3 here is CASSQSRGVPEGELFF. CDR3 nucleotide sequence: TGTGCCAGCAGCCAATCGAGGGGAGTTCCCGAGGGGGAGCTGTTTTTT.

This chain connects TRBV15 to TRBJ2-7, with a possible D match to TRBD1 (6 bases). Between the trimmed V and J ends, which lost 0 bases and 4 bases, there was a span of 13 bases. CDR3 length: 15 residues. The V gene's germline CDR1 is LNHNV and CDR2 YYDKDF (reference sequence). CDR3 sequence reads: CATSRDSTGFYEQYF. In nucleotides, the CDR3 is TGTGCCACCAGCAGAGATAGCACAGGGTTTTACGAGCAGTACTTC.

The chain joins TRBV7-9 to TRBJ2-5; 9 bases align to TRBD2. CDR3 length equals 15 residues. J lost 5 bases, V lost 7 bases, and 11 bases had no gene match. Germline loops: CDR1 SEHNR, CDR2 FQNEAQ (reference sequence). The chain's CDR3 is CASTGGGGPSETQYF. The CDR3 DNA is TGTGCCAGCACGGGCGGGGGGGGCCCCTCGGAGACCCAGTACTTC.

This chain uses TRBV3-1 (or the pseudogene TRBV3-2) with TRBJ2-7, with 10 bases lining up with TRBD1. V lost 4 bases and J lost 3; bases outside the gene matches: 3. Germline CDR1 LGHDT, CDR2 YNNKEL (reference sequence). The CDR3 spans 14 residues. The CDR3 nucleotides are TGTGCCAGCAGCCGCGGGACAGGGGACTACGAGCAGTACTTC. This sequence encodes CASSRGTGDYEQYF.

V is TRBV18 and J is TRBJ1-5, with D possibly TRBD1 on 6 matching bases. Germline loops: CDR1 KGHSH, CDR2 LQKENI. Deletions cut 3 bases from V and 6 bases from J, with 15 bases between. This CDR3 comprises 15 residues. CDR3 nucleotide sequence: TGTGCCAGCTCACCGTCACAGGGACGGGGTCAGCCCCAGCATTTT. Amino acid sequence: CASSPSQGRGQPQHF.

The chain recombines TRBV13 with TRBJ1-1; D gene ambiguous. Germline assignment: CDR1 PRHDT and CDR2 FYEKMQ (reference sequence). The V end lost 5 bases, the J end lost 1 base, and 5 bases lay between the germline ends. The CDR3 is made up of 12 amino acids. For the CDR3, the DNA is TGTGCCAGCAGCCACCAGAACACTGAAGCTTTCTTT. Protein: CASSHQNTEAFF. Complete variable domain (other parts from reference TRBV13 and TRBJ1-1): AAGVIQSPRHLIKEKRETATLKCYPIPRHDTVYWYQQGPGQDPQFLISFYEKMQSDKGSIPDRFSAQQFSDYHSELNMSSLELGDSALYFCASSHQNTEAFFGQGTRLTVV.

This chain connects TRBV5-4 to TRBJ2-1, with D possibly TRBD2 on 6 matching bases. The CDR3 consists of 14 residues. V lost 3 bases and J lost 7, with 14 bases in between. The germline gives CDR1 SGHNT, CDR2 YYREEE (reference sequence). As DNA, the CDR3 is TGTGCCAGCAGCTCCGGGACTGGTCGAAATGAGCAGTTCTTC. This sequence encodes CASSSGTGRNEQFF.

The chain employs TRBV18 and TRBJ1-3; D is uncertain. This CDR3 contains 16 residues. V was cut by 0 bases and J by 0 bases, with 9 bases left in between. CDR1 and CDR2 (germline): KGHSH, LQKENI. For the CDR3, the DNA is TGTGCCAGCTCACCACCCCAGTGGATCTCTGGAAACACCATATATTTT. Amino acid sequence: CASSPPQWISGNTIYF.

The V and J genes are TRBV10-3 and TRBJ1-1; D not resolved. The CDR3 totals 13 residues. Trimming took 2 bases from V and 3 from J, leaving 7 bases between them. The germline V gene has CDR1 ENHRY and CDR2 SYGVKD. The DNA for the CDR3 is TGTGCCATCAGTGAGGCGTTGGACACTGAAGCTTTCTTT. It is translated as CAISEALDTEAFF.

Regarding this clone: Mismatch with germline at one junction end may stem from a read error. The genes are TRBV7-8 and TRBJ1-5; 12 bases match TRBD1. The germline V gene has CDR1 SGHVS and CDR2 FQNEAQ. This CDR3 has 15 residues. CDR3 coding DNA: TGTGCCAGCAGCCTCGGGACAGGGGGCAAACAGCCCCAGCATTTT. This translates into CASSLGTGGKQPQHF.

The chain couples TRBV15 to TRBJ1-1; no definite D call. Trimming cost V 0 bases and J 1 base, with 6 bases left between them. This CDR3 is built from 14 residues. Germline values: CDR1 LNHNV, CDR2 YYDKDF (reference sequence). The CDR3 DNA reads TGTGCCACCAGCAGAGAAGGTAAGAACACTGAAGCTTTCTTT. Its translation is CATSREGKNTEAFF.

The chain has TRBV28 and TRBJ1-6; D unclear. CDR1 and CDR2 (germline): MDHEN, SYDVKM. This CDR3 spans 17 amino acids. V was clipped by 2 bases and J by 0 bases, with 11 bases between them. CDR3 amino acids: CASSLGLVGSYNSPLHF. In DNA form, the CDR3 reads TGTGCCAGCAGTTTAGGTTTAGTTGGCTCCTATAATTCACCCCTCCACTTT.

The CDR3 region has the DNA TGCGCCAGCAGTGCGGGCAATCAGCCCCAGCATTTT. Encoded protein: CASSAGNQPQHF. The V and J genes are TRBV10-1 and TRBJ1-5; the D is unclear. CDR3 length: 12 amino acids. The V end was cut by 4 bases, the J end by 2 bases, with 3 bases between. Germline assignment: CDR1 WNHNN and CDR2 SYGVQD (reference sequence).